The clone carrying this T cell receptor beta chain was found once. Its antigen is undetermined. This entry belongs to a study of cytomegalovirus exposure and HLA in healthy donors. Study summary: The 90 to 150 validation repertoires used a platform that matched the one used for the approximately 610 first-cohort repertoires, as a later analysis reported.

Trimming removed 5 bases from V and 2 bases from J; junction bases left unmatched: 6. There are 16 residues in the CDR3. The V gene's germline CDR1 is MNHEY and CDR2 SMNVEV (reference sequence). Study-wide findings and caveats: Rare TCR sequences dominated, though some public TCRs recurred in many donors. As was reported, the classifier diagnosed cytomegalovirus status with high specificity and sensitivity.

Clones were sequenced by immunoSEQ multiplex PCR, and TCRdb holds only the in-frame ones, with some missing. This sample has 250,000 to 300,000 clones, with around 90% found just once. This clonotype was sampled from a woman under 30 in good health and CMV-seronegative. The sequenced sample was PBMCs. This chain uses TRBV27 with TRBJ2-3; TRBD2 agrees at 11 bases. The CDR3 loop reads CASSGGTSGITDTQYF. The CDR3 nucleotides are TGTGCCAGCAGTGGAGGGACTAGCGGTATCACAGATACGCAGTATTTT.